These T cell receptor beta chains were read from a single sample in a study of T cell responses to AZD1222 COVID-19 vaccine. Measured with immunoSEQ multiplex PCR; TCRdb has only the in-frame clones, and not every one. The data show 80,000 to 95,000 clones, about 90% seen once. This material consisted of peripheral blood, taken on day 0 of AZD1222 vaccination. Receptors originate from an adult in good health. The CDR3 runs from the conserved cysteine through the conserved F or W. A D gene is named only where the DNA matches it firmly. Size tells how often a clone was seen (once, few, many) or the class of an expanded clone, and some rows leave it out.

TRBJ2-1 . TRBV7-3 TRBD2 TGTGCCAGCAGCCTGACCATAAGCGGGAGTTTTTACAATGAGCAGTTCTTC CASSLTISGSFYNEQFF
TRBJ2-3 . TRBV24-1 . TGTGCCACCAGTGACCAGCCCTCCGTTGGGACAGATACGCAGTATTTT CATSDQPSVGTDTQYF
TRBJ2-7 . TRBV6-2/TRBV6-3 TRBD2 TGTGCCAGCAGTTGGAGTCGGACTAGCGGGATCTACGAGCAGTACTTC CASSWSRTSGIYEQYF
TRBJ1-6 . TRBV5-4 . TGTGCCAGCAGCTTGGGGGGGAGATCCTATAATTCACCCCTCCACTTT CASSLGGRSYNSPLHF
TRBJ2-1 . TRBV2 TRBD1 TGTGCCAGCAGTGGAGGGACAGGGGGCACTAAAACTCTTAGTGAGCAGTTCTTC CASSGGTGGTKTLSEQFF
TRBJ2-5 . TRBV10-1 . TGCGCCAGCAGTGATCAGGGGCGCCAAGAGACCCAGTACTTC CASSDQGRQETQYF
TRBJ2-1 . TRBV7-2 . TGTGCCAGCAGCTCACGTCACGGTTCAGGCCCCACCCATGAGCAGTTCTTC CASSSRHGSGPTHEQFF
TRBJ1-2 . TRBV12-3/TRBV12-4 . TGTGCCAGCAGTTTACGCGAGAACTATGGCTACACCTTC CASSLRENYGYTF
TRBJ2-1 once TRBV25-1 TRBD2 TGTGCCAGCAGTGAATATCGTAGCGGGTACTACAATGAGCAGTTCTTC CASSEYRSGYYNEQFF
TRBJ2-6 . TRBV5-1 . TGCGCCAGCAGCTTTACAACCCCCTCTGGGGCCAACGTCCTGACTTTC CASSFTTPSGANVLTF
TRBJ2-7 . TRBV10-3 . TGTGCCATCAGTGAAGAAGGGGAACCCTTCTACGAGCAGTACTTC CAISEEGEPFYEQYF
TRBJ2-5 . TRBV4-2 . TGTGCCAGCAGCCAAGGACGACTAGAAAAAGAGACCCAGTACTTC CASSQGRLEKETQYF
TRBJ1-2 . TRBV2 . TGTGCCAGCAGCGGCAGACAGTATGGCTACACCTTC CASSGRQYGYTF
TRBJ2-2 . TRBV4-3 . TGCGCCAGCAGCGACAGGTTGGGGGACACCGGGGAGCTGTTTTTT CASSDRLGDTGELFF
TRBJ1-1 . TRBV5-4 . TGTGCCAGCAGCTTGCAACAGGGAGACACTGAAGCTTTCTTT CASSLQQGDTEAFF
TRBJ1-6 . TRBV3-1/TRBV3-2 . TGTGCCAGCGCGGCAGCGGTCCGGGATTCACCCCTCCACTTT CASAAAVRDSPLHF
TRBJ2-7 . TRBV5-1 . TGCGCCAGCAGCTTGGCTGACAGAACCTACGAGCAGTACTTC CASSLADRTYEQYF
TRBJ2-7 . TRBV7-2 TRBD1 TGTGCCAGCAGTTTAAGGGGGCCCGGGTTCCACGAGCAGTACTTC CASSLRGPGFHEQYF
TRBJ1-2 . TRBV7-9 . TGTGCCAGCAGCTTAGAGGGGCTCGGCTACACCTTC CASSLEGLGYTF
TRBJ2-3 . TRBV5-4 TRBD1 TGTGCCAGCAGCTACCCCCGGGACAGCTACCCCACAGATACGCAGTATTTT CASSYPRDSYPTDTQYF
TRBJ2-4 . TRBV7-2 TRBD2 TGTGCCAGCAGCTTAGCCCGGACTAGTCTGAACATTCAGTACTTC CASSLARTSLNIQYF
TRBJ2-1 . TRBV9 . TGTGCCAGCAGCGTTAACGTAGGGCTTAGGGATGAGCAGTTCTTC CASSVNVGLRDEQFF
TRBJ2-1 . TRBV7-9 TRBD2 TGTGCCAGCAGCGCCCGACTAGCGGGCTACAATGAGCAGTTCTTC CASSARLAGYNEQFF
TRBJ2-5 . TRBV9 TRBD2 TGTGCCAGCAGTCTCAGGACCGGGACTAGCGTAGGAGAGACCCAGTACTTC CASSLRTGTSVGETQYF
TRBJ2-5 . TRBV28 . TGTGCCAGCAGTTTCAGGGAGACCCAGTACTTC CASSFRETQYF
TRBJ2-7 . TRBV4-2 . TGTGCCAGCAGCCAAGGTCATTCAGCGGACGCCTACGAGCAGTACTTC CASSQGHSADAYEQYF
TRBJ1-1 . TRBV12-3/TRBV12-4 . TGTGCCAGCAGTTTACGGAACACTGAAGCTTTCTTT CASSLRNTEAFF
TRBJ1-5 . TRBV6-5 . TGTGCCAGCAGCGAGGGGTACATCAATCAGCCCCAGCATTTT CASSEGYINQPQHF
TRBJ2-3 once TRBV4-2 TRBD2 TGTGCCAGCAGCCAAGATCCCTCTAGCGGGAGAGCAGGGGTAGATACGCAGTATTTT CASSQDPSSGRAGVDTQYF
TRBJ2-5 . TRBV30 . TGTGCCTGGAGTGTCCGGTTACGTGAGACCCAGTACTTC CAWSVRLRETQYF